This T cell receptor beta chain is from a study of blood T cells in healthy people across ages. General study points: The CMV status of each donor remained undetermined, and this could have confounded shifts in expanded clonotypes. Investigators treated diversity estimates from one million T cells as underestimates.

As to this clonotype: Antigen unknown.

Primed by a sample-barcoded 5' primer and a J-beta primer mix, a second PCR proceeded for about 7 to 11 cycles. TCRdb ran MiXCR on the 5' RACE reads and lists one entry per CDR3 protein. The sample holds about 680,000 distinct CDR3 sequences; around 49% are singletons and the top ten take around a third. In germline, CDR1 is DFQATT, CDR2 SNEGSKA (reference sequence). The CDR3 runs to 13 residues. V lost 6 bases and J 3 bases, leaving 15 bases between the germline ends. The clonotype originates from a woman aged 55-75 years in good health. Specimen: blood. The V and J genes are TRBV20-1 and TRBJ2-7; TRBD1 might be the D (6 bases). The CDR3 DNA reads TGCAGTGCCAGCACAGGGACGAACTACGAGCAGTACTTC. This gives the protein CSASTGTNYEQYF.